The 18 T cell receptor beta chains in this list originate from one sample, sequenced in a study of OX40 agonist ivuxolimab in advanced cancers. Some clones are missing from TCRdb's copy, which holds only in-frame ones; the method was immunoSEQ multiplex PCR. The table shows tens of thousands of clones, with approximately 86% occurring only once. The sequencing here drew on CD4+ or CD8+ T cells sorted from blood, taken in a trial of the OX40 agonist ivuxolimab. The source is an adult with an advanced solid tumor such as melanoma, head and neck, liver or kidney cancer.

The chain combines TRBV6-6 with TRBJ1-2; D is uncertain. This CDR3 comprises 12 residues. Germline CDR1 MNHNY, CDR2 SVGAGI (reference sequence). Trimming removed 8 bases at V and 8 bases at J, with 15 bases between. CDR3 residues: CASLQQTGGYTF. CDR3 bases: TGTGCCAGCCTCCAGCAGACGGGAGGCTACACCTTC.

The rearrangement joins TRBV7-9 to TRBJ2-3; the D gene is possibly TRBD2 (5 bases). Germline V gene lookup returns CDR1 SEHNR and CDR2 FQNEAQ (reference sequence). The CDR3 extends over 16 amino acids. V gave up 1 base and J gave up 2 bases, with 13 bases separating them. The CDR3 spells CASSLGGVGITDTQYF. CDR3 sequence (DNA): TGTGCCAGCAGCTTAGGGGGTGTCGGGATCACAGATACGCAGTATTTT.

This chain links TRBV11-2 with TRBJ2-7, with 11 bases identical to TRBD1. This CDR3 region has 16 residues. Germline loops: CDR1 SGHAT, CDR2 FQNNGV. J was trimmed by 6 bases and V by 3 bases; bases with no gene match: 10. In nucleotides, the CDR3 is TGTGCCAGCAGCTTCGACGCTCTGGACAGGGGGCTCGAGCAGTACGTC. Translating gives CASSFDALDRGLEQYV.

This chain links TRBV11-2 with TRBJ2-1; 11 nucleotides match TRBD2. CDR3 length: 17 amino acids. Germline CDR1 is SGHAT and CDR2 is FQNNGV. V shed 0 bases and J 8 bases; nucleotides not matched to a gene: 9. CDR3 sequence reads: CASSLDPLAGAGDEQFF. CDR3 nucleotides: TGTGCCAGCAGCTTAGACCCACTAGCGGGAGCAGGCGATGAGCAGTTCTTC.

The chain is built from TRBV9 and TRBJ1-1; D is perhaps TRBD1 (5 bases). The CDR3 is 14 amino acids. Germline V gene lookup returns CDR1 SGDLS and CDR2 YYNGEE. V lost 0 bases and J 1 base, leaving 7 bases between the germline ends. As DNA, the CDR3 is TGTGCCAGCAGCGTAGGAAGGGGGAACACTGAAGCTTTCTTT. It yields the protein CASSVGRGNTEAFF. Full variable domain (missing parts from reference TRBV9 and TRBJ1-1): DSGVTQTPKHLITATGQRVTLRCSPRSGDLSVYWYQQSLDQGLQFLIQYYNGEERAKGNILERFSAQQFPDLHSELNLSSLELGDSALYFCASSVGRGNTEAFFGQGTRLTVV.

This clone was observed a few times. The V gene is TRBV11-2, the J gene TRBJ2-7, with D perhaps TRBD1 or TRBD2 (5 bases each). The CDR3 has 14 residues. Trimming cost V 5 bases and J 7 bases, with 18 bases left between them. Germline CDR1 reads SGHAT; CDR2 reads FQNNGV. DNA for the CDR3: TGTGCCAGCAGCCACGGGGACGGCTTCTGGGAGCAGTACGTC. Residues: CASSHGDGFWEQYV.

The J gene is TRBJ2-1, the V gene TRBV11-2, with a possible D match to TRBD2 (5 bases). Trimming pared 3 bases from V and 0 bases from J, leaving 9 bases between. Germline CDR1 and CDR2: SGHAT and FQNNGV. The CDR3 sequence is 15 residues long. This CDR3 is CASSLSGSSYNEQFF. In nucleotides, the CDR3 is TGTGCCAGCAGCTTGAGCGGCAGCTCCTACAATGAGCAGTTCTTC. Full variable domain (outside the CDR3, taken from reference TRBV11-2 and TRBJ2-1): EAGVAQSPRYKIIEKRQSVAFWCNPISGHATLYWYQQILGQGPKLLIQFQNNGVVDDSQLPKDRFSAERLKGVDSTLKIQPAKLEDSAVYLCASSLSGSSYNEQFFGPGTRLTVL.

The chain links TRBV5-1 to TRBJ1-2, with TRBD1 matching over 8 bases. Germline CDR1 and CDR2: SGHRS and YFSETQ. The CDR3 is 16 amino acids. V shed 4 bases and J 1 base; nucleotides not matched to a gene: 9. CDR3 amino acids: CASSPGQGQLNYGYTF. CDR3 DNA: TGCGCCAGCAGCCCCGGACAGGGACAGCTTAACTATGGCTACACCTTC.

This clone appeared a single time. This chain uses TRBV28 with TRBJ2-7; 7 bases agree with TRBD1. Germline-derived CDR1 and CDR2 are MDHEN and SYDVKM. The CDR3 is 16 residues long. Germline trimming cut 5 bases from V and 3 bases from J; bases unmatched to any gene: 13. CDR3 loop: CASSPRSGGRDYEQYV. The DNA for the CDR3 is TGTGCCAGCAGTCCCCGTTCAGGGGGTCGGGACTACGAGCAGTACGTC.

The chain joins TRBV6-5 to TRBJ2-7; TRBD1 might be the D (5 bases). The CDR3 has 15 amino acids. Trimming removed 2 bases from V and 10 bases from J, with 21 bases in between. CDR1 MNHEY and CDR2 SVGAGI come from the germline V gene. DNA for the CDR3: TGTGCCAGCAGTTACACCACACCGACAGACCCGACACAGTACGTC. Translation gives CASSYTTPTDPTQYV.

This clone counts as medium-sized. The CDR3 DNA reads as TGTGCCAGCAGCCCCGGGGGCTTGAACACCGGGGAGCTGTTTTTT. Its translation is CASSPGGLNTGELFF. The chain has TRBV6-1 and TRBJ2-2; TRBD1 or TRBD2 may be the D gene (6 bases each). This CDR3 is 15 amino acids long. CDR1 is MNHNS and CDR2 is SASEGT in the germline V gene. V dropped 6 bases and J dropped 1 base, with 12 bases sitting between them.

As to this clone: At the DNA level, this CDR3 is encoded by other sequences in the same sample as well. The chain joins TRBV9 to TRBJ1-2, with D possibly matching TRBD1 (5 bases). Trimming took off 0 bases at V and 8 bases at J, with 8 bases between the two ends. The CDR3 extends over 12 amino acids. Germline V CDR1 and CDR2: SGDLS, YYNGEE. CDR3 residues: CASSVEGYGYTF. In nucleotides, the CDR3 is TGTGCCAGCAGCGTAGAGGGGTACGGCTACACCTTC.

The V gene is TRBV5-8, the J gene TRBJ1-2; a weak D match, TRBD1 (6 bases). The CDR3 totals 13 residues. V shed 2 bases and J shed 3 bases, with 8 bases lying between them. The germline gives CDR1 SGHTS, CDR2 YDEGEE. The CDR3 here is CASSFRTDYGYTF. The CDR3, as DNA: TGTGCCAGCAGCTTCCGGACAGACTATGGCTACACCTTC.

The J gene is TRBJ2-2, the V gene TRBV7-6, with 8 bases aligning to TRBD2. The CDR3 consists of 16 residues. Germline trimming cut 4 bases from V and 8 bases from J; bases unmatched to any gene: 12. Germline V lookup: CDR1 SGHVS, CDR2 FNYEAQ. CDR3 in DNA: TGTGCCAGCAGCTACCCATTAAGCGGGAGTGGTGGGGAGCTGTTTTTT. Translated, it gives CASSYPLSGSGGELFF. The full variable domain, its missing parts supplied by reference TRBV7-6 and TRBJ2-2, is GAGVSQSPRYKVTKRGQDVALRCDPISGHVSLYWYRQALGQGPEFLTYFNYEAQQDKSGLPNDRFSAERPEGSISTLTIQRTEQRDSAMYRCASSYPLSGSGGELFFGEGSRLTVL.

This clone occurred once. The CDR3, as DNA: TGTGCCAGCAGCTGGTCGGTTGTAGATACGCAGTATTTT. Translation: CASSWSVVDTQYF. The chain is built from TRBV5-6 and TRBJ2-3; the D is unclear. Germline V CDR1 and CDR2: SGHDT, YYEEEE. The CDR3 is 13 amino acids. Trimming took off 3 bases at V and 5 bases at J, with 10 bases between the two ends.

The rearrangement uses TRBV27 and TRBJ2-2, with D perhaps TRBD1 (6 bases). The CDR3 is 14 amino acids. Germline values: CDR1 MNHEY, CDR2 SMNVEV (reference sequence). The ends were cut back, 5 bases at V and 7 bases at J, with 14 bases in the middle. Here the CDR3 DNA reads TGTGCCAGCAGTGTTACAGGGCTCGGCGGGGAGCTGTTTTTT. Its protein product is CASSVTGLGGELFF.

This chain connects TRBV28 to TRBJ1-3; D is ambiguous. This CDR3 is built from 17 residues. The germline V gene encodes CDR1 MDHEN and CDR2 SYDVKM. The V end was cut by 5 bases, the J end by 0 bases, with 17 bases between. The CDR3 nucleotides are TGTGCCAGCAGTCCCAACCCCGGACTTCGCTCTGGAAACACCATATATTTT. Residues: CASSPNPGLRSGNTIYF. Complete variable domain (other parts from reference TRBV28 and TRBJ1-3): DVKVTQSSRYLVKRTGEKVFLECVQDMDHENMFWYRQDPGLGLRLIYFSYDVKMKEKGDIPEGYSVSREKKERFSLILESASTNQTSMYLCASSPNPGLRSGNTIYFGEGSWLTVV.

This chain joins TRBV7-9 and TRBJ2-3; D may be TRBD2 (6 bases). V was clipped by 5 bases and J by 3 bases, with 9 bases between them. This CDR3 spans 13 amino acids. CDR1 is SEHNR and CDR2 is FQNEAQ in the germline V gene (reference sequence). As DNA, the CDR3 is TGTGCCAGCAGCGAGGGGAGGACAGATACGCAGTATTTT. Its protein is CASSEGRTDTQYF.